This TCR beta chain was sequenced during a study of cytomegalovirus exposure and HLA in healthy donors. The study's findings and limits: Researchers catalogued 150 or so TCR beta chains as cytomegalovirus-associated.

CDR3 size: 19 residues. The V gene's germline CDR1 is SGDLS and CDR2 YYNGEE. V was cut by 0 bases and J by 0 bases, with 19 bases left in between. As to this clone: Its specificity is not known.

This PCR relied on a set of 60 Vbeta primers and 13 Jbeta primers. Some clones are missing from TCRdb's copy, which holds only in-frame ones; the method was immunoSEQ multiplex PCR. The table has approximately 110,000 clones, 81% seen once. The J gene is TRBJ2-1, the V gene TRBV9; a possible D gene is TRBD2 (5 bases). The sequencing sample was made of PBMCs. This TCR was recovered from a woman in her 30s in good health and CMV-seronegative. The CDR3, as DNA: TGTGCCAGCAGCGTAGGGTTTGGAGCGGTAATAAGCTCCTACAATGAGCAGTTCTTC. It yields the protein CASSVGFGAVISSYNEQFF.